This T cell receptor beta chain was recovered during a study of OX40 agonist ivuxolimab in advanced cancers. Autoimmune disease history or systemic immunosuppression disqualified patients. Between the trimmed V and J ends, which lost 2 bases and 3 bases, there was a span of 2 bases. The CDR3 runs to 13 residues. Germline V gene data show CDR1 as SGHDN and CDR2 as FVKESK. The assay was immunoSEQ multiplex PCR, and TCRdb's table has in-frame clones only and misses some. This repertoire shows about 98,000 clones, 87% found once; its top ten account for about 0.5%. A note on this clone: Its antigen is as yet unknown.

Points from the study as a whole: At 0.1 to 3.0 mg/kg and by week 6, clonal expansion occurred in CD4+ and CD8+ blood T cells. CD4+ T cells averaged fewer expanded clones than CD8+ T cells.

This chain joins TRBV14 and TRBJ1-6; D not resolved. This TCR came from an adult with an advanced solid tumor such as melanoma, head and neck, liver or kidney cancer. The material sequenced was CD4+ or CD8+ T cells sorted from blood, taken in a trial of the OX40 agonist ivuxolimab. CDR3 loop: CASSQSYNSPLHF. The CDR3 DNA reads as TGTGCCAGCAGCCAAAGCTATAATTCACCCCTCCACTTT.